This entry lists 5 T cell receptor beta chains sequenced from one sample in a study of CD8 T cells in Susac syndrome. RNA was extracted with the RNeasy kit, and a quantity of roughly 0.5 to 1 ug was reverse transcribed using random hexamers. TCRdb called the immunoSEQ multiplex PCR reads again in MiXCR, with one record for every CDR3 protein. The sample comprises around 270,000 distinct CDR3 sequences, 85% of which are singletons, and roughly 0.21% rests with the top ten. The specimen was CD8+ T cells from PBMCs. These receptors were taken from a human donor with multiple sclerosis.

The chain joins TRBV4-1 to TRBJ2-7; D gene unclear. CDR1 is MGHRA and CDR2 is YSYEKL in the germline V gene. V was shortened by 4 bases and J by 4 bases, with 11 bases between the two germline ends. The CDR3 length is 13 residues. The CDR3 here is CASSPPVGYEQYF. The CDR3 nucleotides read TGCGCCAGCAGCCCCCCCGTTGGTTACGAGCAGTACTTC.

The chain carries TRBV7-9 and TRBJ1-5; D ambiguous. Trimming took off 5 bases at V and 5 bases at J, with 7 bases between the two ends. Germline-derived CDR1 and CDR2 are SEHNR and FQNEAQ (reference sequence). This CDR3 spans 12 amino acids. CDR3 coding DNA: TGTGCCAGCAGCCAGGAAGATCAGCCCCAGCATTTT. This encodes CASSQEDQPQHF. The full variable domain, its missing parts supplied by reference TRBV7-9 and TRBJ1-5, is DTGVSQNPRHKITKRGQNVTFRCDPISEHNRLYWYRQTLGQGPEFLTYFQNEAQLEKSRLLSDRFSAERPKGSFSTLEIQRTEQGDSAMYLCASSQEDQPQHFGDGTRLSIL.

Here the CDR3 DNA reads TGTGCCAGCAGGAGCAGGACAGGAGCTTACAATGAGCAGTTCTTC. This sequence encodes CASRSRTGAYNEQFF. The chain links TRBV28 to TRBJ2-1; TRBD1 matches 7 bases. V shed 6 bases and J 4 bases; nucleotides not matched to a gene: 9. Germline CDR1 and CDR2: MDHEN and SYDVKM. This CDR3 is built from 15 residues. The whole variable domain, filled in from reference TRBV28 and TRBJ2-1, reads DVKVTQSSRYLVKRTGEKVFLECVQDMDHENMFWYRQDPGLGLRLIYFSYDVKMKEKGDIPEGYSVSREKKERFSLILESASTNQTSMYLCASRSRTGAYNEQFFGPGTRLTVL.

The chain recombines TRBV7-9 with TRBJ2-3, with D possibly matching TRBD1 (5 bases). The CDR3 length is 14 residues. Between the trimmed V and J ends, which lost 1 base and 8 bases, there was a span of 13 bases. The germline CDR1 and CDR2 sequences are SEHNR and FQNEAQ (reference sequence). The CDR3: CASSLGGLVVTQYF. CDR3 bases: TGTGCCAGCAGCTTAGGGGGCCTAGTGGTTACGCAGTATTTT.

The chain combines TRBV28 with TRBJ2-3, with 15 positions matching TRBD2. This CDR3 is 18 amino acids long. J lost 6 bases, V lost 5 bases, and 12 bases had no gene match. Germline loops: CDR1 MDHEN, CDR2 SYDVKM. The CDR3 is CASSPGLAGGFVRDTQYF. The CDR3 DNA follows: TGTGCCAGCAGTCCTGGACTAGCGGGGGGGTTTGTACGTGATACGCAGTATTTT. The full variable domain, rest sourced from reference TRBV28 and TRBJ2-3, is DVKVTQSSRYLVKRTGEKVFLECVQDMDHENMFWYRQDPGLGLRLIYFSYDVKMKEKGDIPEGYSVSREKKERFSLILESASTNQTSMYLCASSPGLAGGFVRDTQYFGPGTRLTVL.